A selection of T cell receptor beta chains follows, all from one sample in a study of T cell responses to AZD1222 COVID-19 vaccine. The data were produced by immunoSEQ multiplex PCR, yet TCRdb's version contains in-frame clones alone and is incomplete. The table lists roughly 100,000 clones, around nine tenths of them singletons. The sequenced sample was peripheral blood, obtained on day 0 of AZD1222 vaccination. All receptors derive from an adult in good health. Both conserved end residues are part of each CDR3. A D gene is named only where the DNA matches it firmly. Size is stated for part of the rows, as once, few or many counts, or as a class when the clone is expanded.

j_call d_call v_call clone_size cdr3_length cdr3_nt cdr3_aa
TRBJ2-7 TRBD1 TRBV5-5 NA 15 TGTGCCAGCAGCTCACCGGGACAGGGGGCCTACGAGCAGTACTTC CASSSPGQGAYEQYF
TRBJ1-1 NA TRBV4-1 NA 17 TGCGCCAGCAGCCAAGATTGGGGGGTTCTAGTGAACACTGAAGCTTTCTTT CASSQDWGVLVNTEAFF
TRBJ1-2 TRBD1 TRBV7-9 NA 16 TGTGCCAGCAGCTTAGCCGGGACAGGGTCGGGGTATGGCTACACCTTC CASSLAGTGSGYGYTF
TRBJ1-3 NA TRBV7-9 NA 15 TGTGCCAGCAGCTCAAGCAGGGACACTGGAAACACCATATATTTT CASSSSRDTGNTIYF
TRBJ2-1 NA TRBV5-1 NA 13 TGCGCCAGCAGCTTGGGGGTAGGCGATGAGCAGTTCTTC CASSLGVGDEQFF
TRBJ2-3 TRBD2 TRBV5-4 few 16 TGTGCCAGCAGCTTGGGAGCGGGAGTTAGCACAGATACGCAGTATTTT CASSLGAGVSTDTQYF
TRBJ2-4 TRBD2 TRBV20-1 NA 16 TGCAGTGCTAGTCCGGCACTAGCGGGAGCGGAGAACATTCAGTACTTC CSASPALAGAENIQYF
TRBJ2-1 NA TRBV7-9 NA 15 TGTGCCAGCAGCTTAGGGGTGGTGGCAAAGAATGAGCAGTTCTTC CASSLGVVAKNEQFF
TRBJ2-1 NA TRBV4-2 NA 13 TGTGCCAGCAGCCAAGGGGGTTACAATGAGCAGTTCTTC CASSQGGYNEQFF
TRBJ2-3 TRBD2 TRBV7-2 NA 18 TGTGCCAGCAGCTTAGACAGGCTAGCGGGGGGCTATACAGATACGCAGTATTTT CASSLDRLAGGYTDTQYF
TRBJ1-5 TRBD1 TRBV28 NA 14 TGTGCCAGCCGAAGTGGACAGGGTGATCAGCCCCAGCATTTT CASRSGQGDQPQHF
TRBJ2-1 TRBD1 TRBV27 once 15 TGTGCCAGCAGTTTATTTGGACCAGGGGGCAGTGAGCAGTTCTTC CASSLFGPGGSEQFF
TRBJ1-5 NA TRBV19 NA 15 TGTGCCAGTAGTAGTCTGGGCGTTAGCAATCAGCCCCAGCATTTT CASSSLGVSNQPQHF
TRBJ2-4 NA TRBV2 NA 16 TGTGCCAGCAGTCCCCAAGGGCCGTGGGCCAAAAACATTCAGTACTTC CASSPQGPWAKNIQYF
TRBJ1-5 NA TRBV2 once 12 TGTGCCAGCAGTCCGGACTCGGCCCCCCAGCATTTT CASSPDSAPQHF
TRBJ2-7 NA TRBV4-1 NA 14 TGCGCCAGCAGCCCCCGGGACGGAGCCTACGAGCAGTACTTC CASSPRDGAYEQYF
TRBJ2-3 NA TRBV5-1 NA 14 TGCGCCAGCAGCTCTGGGCAGGAAACAGATACGCAGTATTTT CASSSGQETDTQYF
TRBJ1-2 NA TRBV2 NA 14 TGTGCCAGCAGGCCAATCCAGGGAGACTATGGCTACACCTTC CASRPIQGDYGYTF
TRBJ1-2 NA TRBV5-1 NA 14 TGCGCCAGCAGCGCCGACACTATTAACTATGGCTACACCTTC CASSADTINYGYTF
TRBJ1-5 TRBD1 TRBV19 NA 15 TGTGCCAGTAGTATACAGGGGGCGTTCGAGGAGCCCCAGCATTTT CASSIQGAFEEPQHF